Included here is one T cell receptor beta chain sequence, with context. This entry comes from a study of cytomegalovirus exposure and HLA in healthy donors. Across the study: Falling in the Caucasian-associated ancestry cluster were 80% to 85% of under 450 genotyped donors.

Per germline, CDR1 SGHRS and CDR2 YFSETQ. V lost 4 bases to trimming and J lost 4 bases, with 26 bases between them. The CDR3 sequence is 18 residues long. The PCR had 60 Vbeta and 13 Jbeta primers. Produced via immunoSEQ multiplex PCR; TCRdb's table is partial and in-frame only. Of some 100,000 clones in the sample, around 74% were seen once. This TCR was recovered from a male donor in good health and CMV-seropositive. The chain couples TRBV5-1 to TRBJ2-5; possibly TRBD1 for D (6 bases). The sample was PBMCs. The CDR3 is CASSHVTQTNRVGETQYF. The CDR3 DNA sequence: TGCGCCAGCAGCCACGTAACCCAGACTAACAGGGTGGGAGAGACCCAGTACTTC.